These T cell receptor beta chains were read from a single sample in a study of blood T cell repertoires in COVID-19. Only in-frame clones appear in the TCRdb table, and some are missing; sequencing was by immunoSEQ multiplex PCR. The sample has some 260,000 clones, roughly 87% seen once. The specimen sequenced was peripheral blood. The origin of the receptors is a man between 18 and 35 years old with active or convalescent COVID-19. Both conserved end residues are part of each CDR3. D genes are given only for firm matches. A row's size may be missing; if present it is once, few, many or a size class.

CDR3 protein: CASSHSPGTGVNTIYF; CDR3 DNA: TGTGCCAGCAGTCATTCACCCGGGACAGGGGTAAACACCATATATTTT; clone size: .; V gene: TRBV6-6; J gene: TRBJ1-3; D gene: TRBD1
CDR3 protein: CASNQGNTEAFF; CDR3 DNA: TGTGCCAGTAATCAGGGGAACACTGAAGCTTTCTTT; clone size: once; V gene: TRBV19; J gene: TRBJ1-1; D gene: .
CDR3 protein: CASSRGQGVNMNTEAFF; CDR3 DNA: TGCGCCAGCAGCCGTGGACAGGGGGTGAACATGAACACTGAAGCTTTCTTT; clone size: .; V gene: TRBV5-1; J gene: TRBJ1-1; D gene: TRBD1
CDR3 protein: CASSPTGGSETQYF; CDR3 DNA: TGTGCCAGCAGTCCCACAGGGGGATCAGAGACCCAGTACTTC; clone size: few; V gene: TRBV28; J gene: TRBJ2-5; D gene: TRBD1
CDR3 protein: CASSLEGSQGYVSPQNYGYTF; CDR3 DNA: TGTGCCAGCAGCTTAGAGGGTTCGCAGGGTTATGTATCCCCCCAAAACTATGGCTACACCTTC; clone size: once; V gene: TRBV7-8; J gene: TRBJ1-2; D gene: .
CDR3 protein: CASSKEGVGPEETQYF; CDR3 DNA: TGTGCCAGCAGCAAAGAAGGGGTCGGACCCGAAGAGACCCAGTACTTC; clone size: .; V gene: TRBV21-1; J gene: TRBJ2-5; D gene: .
CDR3 protein: CASGWDTDTGELFF; CDR3 DNA: TGCGCCAGCGGCTGGGACACAGACACCGGGGAGCTGTTTTTT; clone size: .; V gene: TRBV5-1; J gene: TRBJ2-2; D gene: .
CDR3 protein: CASSHGTSGNLWQYF; CDR3 DNA: TGTGCCAGCAGCCACGGGACTAGCGGGAACTTGTGGCAGTATTTT; clone size: .; V gene: TRBV3-1/TRBV3-2; J gene: TRBJ2-3; D gene: TRBD2
CDR3 protein: CASSLLPPTGANTGELFF; CDR3 DNA: TGTGCCAGCAGCTTATTGCCCCCCACGGGGGCGAACACCGGGGAGCTGTTTTTT; clone size: .; V gene: TRBV11-2; J gene: TRBJ2-2; D gene: .
CDR3 protein: CASSQWGQGAAQPQHF; CDR3 DNA: TGTGCCAGCAGCCAGTGGGGACAGGGGGCCGCTCAGCCCCAGCATTTT; clone size: .; V gene: TRBV5-6; J gene: TRBJ1-5; D gene: TRBD1
CDR3 protein: CASSSGSPSYEQYF; CDR3 DNA: TGTGCCAGTAGTAGCGGGTCTCCTTCCTACGAGCAGTACTTC; clone size: .; V gene: TRBV19; J gene: TRBJ2-7; D gene: .
CDR3 protein: CASSEAGTPGQPQHF; CDR3 DNA: TGTGCCAGCAGTGAAGCCGGGACACCGGGTCAGCCCCAGCATTTT; clone size: .; V gene: TRBV2; J gene: TRBJ1-5; D gene: .
CDR3 protein: CASRLAGITDTQYF; CDR3 DNA: TGTGCCAGCAGGTTAGCGGGGATCACAGATACGCAGTATTTT; clone size: .; V gene: TRBV6-5; J gene: TRBJ2-3; D gene: TRBD2
CDR3 protein: CASSLGQGPYNEQFF; CDR3 DNA: TGTGCCAGCAGCTTAGGACAGGGGCCCTACAATGAGCAGTTCTTC; clone size: .; V gene: TRBV11-2; J gene: TRBJ2-1; D gene: TRBD1